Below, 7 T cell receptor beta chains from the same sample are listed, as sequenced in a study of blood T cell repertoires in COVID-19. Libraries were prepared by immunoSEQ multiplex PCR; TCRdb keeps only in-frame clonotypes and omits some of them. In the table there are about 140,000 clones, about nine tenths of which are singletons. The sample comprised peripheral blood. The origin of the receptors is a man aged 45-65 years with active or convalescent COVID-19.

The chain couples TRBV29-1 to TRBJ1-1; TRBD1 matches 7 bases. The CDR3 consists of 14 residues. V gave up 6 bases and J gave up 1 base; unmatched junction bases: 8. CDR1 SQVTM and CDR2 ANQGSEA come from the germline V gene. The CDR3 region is CSVQGIYRNTEAFF. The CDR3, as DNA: TGCAGCGTACAGGGGATTTATAGGAACACTGAAGCTTTCTTT.

As DNA, the CDR3 is TGTGCCAGCAGCCCCGGGGTCAATGAGCAGTTCTTC. It codes for CASSPGVNEQFF. This chain uses TRBV9 with TRBJ2-1; a weak D match, TRBD2 (5 bases). Germline V gene data show CDR1 as SGDLS and CDR2 as YYNGEE. Trimming took 4 bases from V and 6 from J, leaving 8 bases between them. CDR3 size: 12 residues.

The CDR3 loop reads CASSLLGGGEQYF. CDR3 DNA: TGTGCCAGCAGCTTATTGGGGGGAGGCGAGCAGTACTTC. The chain joins TRBV7-2 to TRBJ2-7; TRBD2 is a possible D gene (6 bases). The V gene's germline CDR1 is SGHTA and CDR2 FQGNSA. CDR3 size: 13 residues. Trimming pared 2 bases from V and 6 bases from J, leaving 11 bases between.

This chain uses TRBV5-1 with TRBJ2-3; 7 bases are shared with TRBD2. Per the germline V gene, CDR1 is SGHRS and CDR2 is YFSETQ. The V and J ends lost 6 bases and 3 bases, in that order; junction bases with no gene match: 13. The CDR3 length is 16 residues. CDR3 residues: CASNRGVASGTDTQYF. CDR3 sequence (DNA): TGCGCCAGCAACCGGGGGGTAGCCTCGGGGACAGATACGCAGTATTTT.

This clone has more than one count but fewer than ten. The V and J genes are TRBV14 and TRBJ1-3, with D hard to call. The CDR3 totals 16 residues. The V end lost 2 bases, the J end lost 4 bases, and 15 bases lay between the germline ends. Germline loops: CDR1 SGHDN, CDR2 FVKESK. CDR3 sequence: CASSQLRGPYGNTIYF. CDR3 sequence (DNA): TGTGCCAGCAGCCAACTCCGAGGGCCCTACGGAAACACCATATATTTT.

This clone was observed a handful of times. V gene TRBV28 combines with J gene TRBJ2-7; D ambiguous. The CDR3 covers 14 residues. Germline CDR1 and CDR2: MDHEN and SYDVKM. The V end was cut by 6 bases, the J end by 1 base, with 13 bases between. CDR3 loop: CASSPSLGSYEQYF. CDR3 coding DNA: TGTGCCAGCAGCCCGAGCCTCGGTTCCTACGAGCAGTACTTC.

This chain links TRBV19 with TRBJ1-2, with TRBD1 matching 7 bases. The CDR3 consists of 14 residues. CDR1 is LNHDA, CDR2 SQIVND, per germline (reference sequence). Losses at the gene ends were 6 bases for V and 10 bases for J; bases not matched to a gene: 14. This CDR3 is CASRTNIGGMDYTF. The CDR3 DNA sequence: TGTGCCAGTAGGACAAATATAGGGGGCATGGACTACACCTTC.